Each of the 3 T cell receptor beta chains below was sequenced from the same sample in a study of T cell responses to AZD1222 COVID-19 vaccine. The method was immunoSEQ multiplex PCR; TCRdb's version includes in-frame clones alone and lacks a portion of them. The sample yields about 150,000 clones, roughly nine tenths seen once. The specimen comprised peripheral blood, sampled on day 0 of AZD1222 vaccination. These receptors were taken from an adult in good health.

J is TRBJ1-1 and V is TRBV4-1; a possible D gene is TRBD1 (5 bases). This CDR3 contains 15 residues. The ends were cut back, 0 bases at V and 8 bases at J, with 16 bases in the middle. CDR1 and CDR2 (germline): MGHRA, YSYEKL. The CDR3 sequence is CASSQDYNSGGEAFF. The DNA for the CDR3 is TGCGCCAGCAGCCAAGATTATAATTCGGGGGGAGAAGCTTTCTTT.

This clone was observed a single time. The rearrangement uses TRBV28 and TRBJ1-4; maybe TRBD1 (6 bases). Trimming left V 4 bases short and J 4 bases short, with 16 bases between. CDR1 and CDR2 from the germline V gene are MDHEN and SYDVKM. The CDR3 totals 16 residues. The CDR3 sequence is CASSSRGRVHNEKLFF. The CDR3 nucleotides are TGTGCCAGCAGTTCCCGGGGGCGGGTCCATAATGAAAAACTGTTTTTT.

The V gene is TRBV7-8, the J gene TRBJ1-2; D ambiguous. Germline CDR1 SGHVS, CDR2 FQNEAQ. CDR3 length: 13 residues. V was shortened by 5 bases and J by 3 bases, with 10 bases between the two germline ends. CDR3 coding DNA: TGTGCCAGCAGCCTCCTCAGCCACTATGGCTACACCTTC. It yields the protein CASSLLSHYGYTF.